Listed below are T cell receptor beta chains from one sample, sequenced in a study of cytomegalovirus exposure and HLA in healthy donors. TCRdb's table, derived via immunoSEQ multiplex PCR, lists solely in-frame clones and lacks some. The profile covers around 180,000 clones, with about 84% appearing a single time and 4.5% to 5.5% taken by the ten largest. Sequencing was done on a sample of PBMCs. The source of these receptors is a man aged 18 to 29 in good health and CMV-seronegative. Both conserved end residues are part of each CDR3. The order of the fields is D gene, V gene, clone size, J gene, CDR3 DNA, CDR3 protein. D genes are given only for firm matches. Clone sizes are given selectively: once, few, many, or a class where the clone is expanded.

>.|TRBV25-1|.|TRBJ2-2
TGTGCCAGCAGCTATACCGGGGAGCTGTTTTTT
CASSYTGELFF
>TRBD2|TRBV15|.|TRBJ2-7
TGTGCCACCAGCGGACGAGCGGGAGGGGCCTACGAGCAGTACTTC
CATSGRAGGAYEQYF
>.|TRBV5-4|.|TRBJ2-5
TGTGCCAGCAGGGATGGAGCAGAGACCCAAGAGACCCAGTACTTC
CASRDGAETQETQYF
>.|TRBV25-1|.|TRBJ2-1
TGTGCCAGTTGGAGAGGGGGTGGTGAGCAGTTCTTC
CASWRGGGEQFF
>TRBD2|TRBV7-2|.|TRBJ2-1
TGTGCCAGCAGCTTATATTTTACTAGCGGAAACAATGAGCAGTTCTTC
CASSLYFTSGNNEQFF
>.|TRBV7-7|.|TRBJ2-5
TGTGCTAGCAGCTTGGTCGACTATGGAGAGACCCAGTACTTC
CASSLVDYGETQYF
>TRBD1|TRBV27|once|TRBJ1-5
TGTGCCAGCAGTTCCGACAGGGCGAATCAGCCCCAGCATTTT
CASSSDRANQPQHF
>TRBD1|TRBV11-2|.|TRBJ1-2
TGTGCCAGCAGCCTAGGACAGGTTAACTATGGCTACACCTTC
CASSLGQVNYGYTF
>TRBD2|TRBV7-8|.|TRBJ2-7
TGTGCCAGCAGCCAAGGGAGGGGAGGACTCTACGAGCAGTACTTC
CASSQGRGGLYEQYF
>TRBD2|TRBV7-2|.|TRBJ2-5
TGTGCCAGCAGGACTAGCGGGGGGTGGGTTCAAGAGACCCAGTACTTC
CASRTSGGWVQETQYF
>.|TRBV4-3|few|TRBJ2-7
TGCGCCAGCAGCCAAGGACCAGCGTACTACGAGCAGTACTTC
CASSQGPAYYEQYF
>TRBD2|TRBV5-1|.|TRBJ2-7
TGCGCCAGCAGCTTGGTAAGGCGGGGGAAACGCTACGAGCAGTACTTC
CASSLVRRGKRYEQYF
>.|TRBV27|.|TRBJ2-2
TGTGCCAGCAGTCTCACAGGGTATGGTAACACCGGGGAGCTGTTTTTT
CASSLTGYGNTGELFF
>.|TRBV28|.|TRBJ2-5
TGTGCCAGCACGATGGGGGGTCTGGAGACCCAGTACTTC
CASTMGGLETQYF
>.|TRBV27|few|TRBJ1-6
TGTGCCAGCAGTTTGGAGGGGAACCGAGATTCGGCCCTCCACTTT
CASSLEGNRDSALHF
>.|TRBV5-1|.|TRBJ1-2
TGCGCCAGCACCAGACAGGCTATGGGCTACACCTTC
CASTRQAMGYTF
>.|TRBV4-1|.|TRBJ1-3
TGCGCCAGCAGCCCCCAATCTGGAAACACCATATATTTT
CASSPQSGNTIYF
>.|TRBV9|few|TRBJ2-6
TGTGCCAGCAGCGTAGTTCCTGGGAGCTCTGGGGCCAACGTCCTGACTTTC
CASSVVPGSSGANVLTF
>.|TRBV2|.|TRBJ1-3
TGTGCCAGCAGTGAGGCGGGGACGGACCTTTGGAACACCATATATTTT
CASSEAGTDLWNTIYF
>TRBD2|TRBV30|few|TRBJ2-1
TGTGCCTGGGACTCCGGGACTAGCGAAGACAAGCAGTTCTTC
CAWDSGTSEDKQFF
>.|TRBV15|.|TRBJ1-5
TGTGCCACCAGCACTGGACAAAACCTTCTACAGCCCCAGCATTTT
CATSTGQNLLQPQHF
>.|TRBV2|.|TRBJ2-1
TGTGCCAGCAGTGACACCACTCCACGGGGCAATGAGCAGTTCTTC
CASSDTTPRGNEQFF
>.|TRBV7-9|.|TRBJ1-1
TGTGCCAGCAGCTCCGGACAAGGGTGGAGGAACACTGAAGCTTTCTTT
CASSSGQGWRNTEAFF
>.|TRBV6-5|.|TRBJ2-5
TGTGCCAGCAGTTACGGAGACAGCAAAGAGACCCAGTACTTC
CASSYGDSKETQYF
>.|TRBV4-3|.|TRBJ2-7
TGCGCCAGCAGCCAAGACAGGATCTTTCCCTACGAGCAGTACTTC
CASSQDRIFPYEQYF
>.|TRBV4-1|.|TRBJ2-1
TGCGCCAGCAGCCAAGAGAGGGGGATCTACAATGAGCAGTTCTTC
CASSQERGIYNEQFF